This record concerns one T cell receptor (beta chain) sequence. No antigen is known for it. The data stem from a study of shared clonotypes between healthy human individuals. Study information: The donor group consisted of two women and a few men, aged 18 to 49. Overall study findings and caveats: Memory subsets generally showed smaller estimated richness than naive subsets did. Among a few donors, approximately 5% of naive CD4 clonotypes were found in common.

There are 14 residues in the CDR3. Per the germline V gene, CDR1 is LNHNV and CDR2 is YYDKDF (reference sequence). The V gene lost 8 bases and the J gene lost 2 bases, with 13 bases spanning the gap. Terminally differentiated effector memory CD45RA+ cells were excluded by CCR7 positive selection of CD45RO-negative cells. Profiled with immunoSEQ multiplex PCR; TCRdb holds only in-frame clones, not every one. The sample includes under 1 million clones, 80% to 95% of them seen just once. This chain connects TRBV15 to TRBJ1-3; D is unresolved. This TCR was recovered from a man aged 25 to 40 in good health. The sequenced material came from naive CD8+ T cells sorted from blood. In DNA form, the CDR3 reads TGTGCCACCGCCCCGTCCCGGACTGGAAACACCATATATTTT. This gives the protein CATAPSRTGNTIYF.